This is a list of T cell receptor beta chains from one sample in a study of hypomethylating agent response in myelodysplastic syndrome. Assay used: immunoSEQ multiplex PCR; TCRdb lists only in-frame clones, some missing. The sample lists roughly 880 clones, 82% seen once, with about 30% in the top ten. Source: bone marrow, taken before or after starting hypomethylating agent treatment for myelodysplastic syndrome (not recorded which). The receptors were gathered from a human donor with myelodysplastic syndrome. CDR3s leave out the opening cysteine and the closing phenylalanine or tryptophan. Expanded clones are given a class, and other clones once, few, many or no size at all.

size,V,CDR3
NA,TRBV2,ASDRGKGETQY
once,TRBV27,ASSTSSYEQY
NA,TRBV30,AWSTGRYEAF
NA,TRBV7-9,ASSLALPSDGYT
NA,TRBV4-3,ASSQDLSRGQGWMYNEQF
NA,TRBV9,ASSVGQVPADTQY
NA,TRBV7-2,ASSPLVGSLGYT
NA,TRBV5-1,ASMVEAGANVLT
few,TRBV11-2,ASSRSGSGRPRRGAV
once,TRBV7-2,ASSRAGIQY
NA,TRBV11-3,ASSQEGGTDTQY
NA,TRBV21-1,ASSKVRDRGSTYEQY
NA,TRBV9,ASSRPYSGAYNEQF
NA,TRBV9,ASSVGRGSTDTQY